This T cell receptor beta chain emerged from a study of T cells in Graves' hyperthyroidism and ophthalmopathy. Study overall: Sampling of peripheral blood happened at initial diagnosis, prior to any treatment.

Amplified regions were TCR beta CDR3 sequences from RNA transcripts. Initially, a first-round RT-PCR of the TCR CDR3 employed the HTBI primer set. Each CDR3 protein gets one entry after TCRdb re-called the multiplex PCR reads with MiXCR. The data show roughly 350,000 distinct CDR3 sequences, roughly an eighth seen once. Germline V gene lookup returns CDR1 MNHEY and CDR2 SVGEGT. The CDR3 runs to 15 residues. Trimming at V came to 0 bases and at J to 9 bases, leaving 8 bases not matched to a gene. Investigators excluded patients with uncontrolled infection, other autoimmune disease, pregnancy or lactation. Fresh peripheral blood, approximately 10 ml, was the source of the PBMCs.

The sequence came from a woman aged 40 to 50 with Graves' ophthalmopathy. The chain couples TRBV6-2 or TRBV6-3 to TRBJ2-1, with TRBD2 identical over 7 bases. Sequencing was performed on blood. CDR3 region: CASSYSGGGGGEQFF. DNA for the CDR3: TGTGCCAGCAGTTACTCGGGGGGGGGTGGCGGTGAGCAGTTCTTC.